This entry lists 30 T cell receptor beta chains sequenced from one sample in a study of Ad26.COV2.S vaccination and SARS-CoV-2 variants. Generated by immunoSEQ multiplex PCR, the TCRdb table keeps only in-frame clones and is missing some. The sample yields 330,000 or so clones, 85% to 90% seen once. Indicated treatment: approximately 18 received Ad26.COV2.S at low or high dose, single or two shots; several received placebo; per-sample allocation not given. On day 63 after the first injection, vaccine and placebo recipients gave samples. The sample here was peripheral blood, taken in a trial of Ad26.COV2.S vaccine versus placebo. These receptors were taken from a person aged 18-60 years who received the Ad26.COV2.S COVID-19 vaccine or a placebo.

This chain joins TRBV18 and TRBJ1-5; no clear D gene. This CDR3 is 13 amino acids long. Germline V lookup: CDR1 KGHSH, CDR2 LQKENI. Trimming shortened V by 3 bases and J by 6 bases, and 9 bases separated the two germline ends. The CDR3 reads CASSPYDSQPQHF. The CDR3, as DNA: TGTGCCAGCTCACCTTACGACTCTCAGCCCCAGCATTTT. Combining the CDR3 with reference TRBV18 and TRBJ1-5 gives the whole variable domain NAGVMQNPRHLVRRRGQEARLRCSPMKGHSHVYWYRQLPEEGLKFMVYLQKENIIDESGMPKERFSAEFPKEGPSILRIQQVVRGDSAAYFCASSPYDSQPQHFGDGTRLSIL.

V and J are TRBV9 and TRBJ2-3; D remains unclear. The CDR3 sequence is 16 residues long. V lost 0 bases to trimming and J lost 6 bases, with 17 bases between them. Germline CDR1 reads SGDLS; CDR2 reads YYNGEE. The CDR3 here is CASSVEASKSWDTQYF. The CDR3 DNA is TGTGCCAGCAGCGTAGAGGCTTCCAAGTCATGGGATACGCAGTATTTT.

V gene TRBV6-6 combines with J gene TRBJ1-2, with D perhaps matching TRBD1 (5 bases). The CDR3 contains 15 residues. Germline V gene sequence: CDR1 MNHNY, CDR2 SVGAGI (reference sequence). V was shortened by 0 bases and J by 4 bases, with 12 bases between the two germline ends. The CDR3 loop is CASSYSGQLGYGYTF. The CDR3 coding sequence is TGTGCCAGCAGTTACTCGGGGCAGTTGGGCTATGGCTACACCTTC.

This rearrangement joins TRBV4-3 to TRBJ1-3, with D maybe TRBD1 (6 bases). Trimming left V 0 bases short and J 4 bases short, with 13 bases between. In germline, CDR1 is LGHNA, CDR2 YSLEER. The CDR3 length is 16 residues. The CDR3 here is CASSQDLGDTGNTIYF. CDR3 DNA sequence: TGCGCCAGCAGCCAAGATTTGGGGGACACAGGAAACACCATATATTTT.

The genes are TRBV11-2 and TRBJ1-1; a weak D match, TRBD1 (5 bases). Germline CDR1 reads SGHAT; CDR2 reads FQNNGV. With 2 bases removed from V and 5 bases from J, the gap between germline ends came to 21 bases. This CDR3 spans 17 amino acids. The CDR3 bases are TGTGCCAGCAGCTTAAGAAGGGGCGAGATCCCGGTGACTGAAGCTTTCTTT. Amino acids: CASSLRRGEIPVTEAFF.

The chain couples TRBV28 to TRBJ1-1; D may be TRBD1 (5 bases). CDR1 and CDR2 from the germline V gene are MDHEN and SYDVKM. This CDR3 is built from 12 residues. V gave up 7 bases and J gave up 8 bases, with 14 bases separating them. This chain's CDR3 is CASKINGGEAFF. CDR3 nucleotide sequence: TGTGCCAGCAAGATAAACGGGGGGGAAGCTTTCTTT.

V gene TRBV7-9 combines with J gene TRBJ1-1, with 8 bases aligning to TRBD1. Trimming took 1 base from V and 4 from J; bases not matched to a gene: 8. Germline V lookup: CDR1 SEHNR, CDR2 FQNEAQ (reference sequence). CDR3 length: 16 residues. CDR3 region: CASSLVGTGTGTEAFF. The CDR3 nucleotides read TGTGCCAGCAGCTTAGTAGGGACAGGAACGGGCACTGAAGCTTTCTTT.

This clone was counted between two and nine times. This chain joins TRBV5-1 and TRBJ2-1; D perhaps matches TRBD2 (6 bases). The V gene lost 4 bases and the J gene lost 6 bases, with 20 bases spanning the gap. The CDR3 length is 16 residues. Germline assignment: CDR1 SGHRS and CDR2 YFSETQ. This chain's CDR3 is CASSLNPGTGGNEQFF. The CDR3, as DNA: TGCGCCAGCAGCCTGAACCCCGGGACCGGGGGCAATGAGCAGTTCTTC. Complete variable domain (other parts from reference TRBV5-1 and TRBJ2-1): KAGVTQTPRYLIKTRGQQVTLSCSPISGHRSVSWYQQTPGQGLQFLFEYFSETQRNKGNFPGRFSGRQFSNSRSEMNVSTLELGDSALYLCASSLNPGTGGNEQFFGPGTRLTVL.

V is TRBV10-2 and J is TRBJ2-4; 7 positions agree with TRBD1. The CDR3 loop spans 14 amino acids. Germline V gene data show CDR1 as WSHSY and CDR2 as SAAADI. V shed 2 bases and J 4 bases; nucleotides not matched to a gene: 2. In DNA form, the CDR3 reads TGCGCCAGCAGTGAGCTGGGACAGAAAAACATTCAGTACTTC. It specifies CASSELGQKNIQYF.

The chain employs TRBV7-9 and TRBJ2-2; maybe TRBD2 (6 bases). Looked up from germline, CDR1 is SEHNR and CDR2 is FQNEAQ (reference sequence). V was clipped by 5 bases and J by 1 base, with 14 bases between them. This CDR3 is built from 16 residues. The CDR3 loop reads CASSRAGQGNTGELFF. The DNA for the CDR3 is TGTGCCAGCAGCCGGGCGGGGCAGGGGAACACCGGGGAGCTGTTTTTT.

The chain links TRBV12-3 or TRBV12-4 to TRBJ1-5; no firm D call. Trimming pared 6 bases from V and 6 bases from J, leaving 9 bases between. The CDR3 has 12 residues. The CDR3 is CASRDHGQPQHF. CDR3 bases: TGTGCCAGCAGGGACCACGGTCAGCCCCAGCATTTT.

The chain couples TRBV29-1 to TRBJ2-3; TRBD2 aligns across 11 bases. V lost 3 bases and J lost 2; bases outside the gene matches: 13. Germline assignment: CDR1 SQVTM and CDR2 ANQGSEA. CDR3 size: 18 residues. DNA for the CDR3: TGCAGCGTTGATCGGGCGTGGCTAGCGGGGGGCAACACAGATACGCAGTATTTT. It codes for CSVDRAWLAGGNTDTQYF.

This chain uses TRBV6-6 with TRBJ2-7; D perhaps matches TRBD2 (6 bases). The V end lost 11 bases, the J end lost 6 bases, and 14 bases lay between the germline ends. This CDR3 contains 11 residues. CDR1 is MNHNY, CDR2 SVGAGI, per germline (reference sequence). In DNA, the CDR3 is TGTGCCTGCCGGAGGGCCCGCGAGCAGTACTTC. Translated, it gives CACRRAREQYF.

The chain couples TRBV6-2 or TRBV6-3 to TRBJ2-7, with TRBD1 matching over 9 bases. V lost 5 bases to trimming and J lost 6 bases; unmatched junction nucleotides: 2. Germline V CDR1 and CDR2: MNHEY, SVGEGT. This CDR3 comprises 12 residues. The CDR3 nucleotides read TGTGCCAGCAGTACAGGGGGCGGCGAGCAGTACGTC. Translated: CASSTGGGEQYV.

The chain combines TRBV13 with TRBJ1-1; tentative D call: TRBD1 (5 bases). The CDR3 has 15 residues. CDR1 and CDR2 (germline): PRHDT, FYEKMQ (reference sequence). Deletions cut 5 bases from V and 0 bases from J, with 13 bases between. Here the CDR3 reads CASSQNSGVNTEAFF. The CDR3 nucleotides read TGTGCCAGCAGCCAGAATTCGGGGGTGAACACTGAAGCTTTCTTT. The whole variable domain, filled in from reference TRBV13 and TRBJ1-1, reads AAGVIQSPRHLIKEKRETATLKCYPIPRHDTVYWYQQGPGQDPQFLISFYEKMQSDKGSIPDRFSAQQFSDYHSELNMSSLELGDSALYFCASSQNSGVNTEAFFGQGTRLTVV.

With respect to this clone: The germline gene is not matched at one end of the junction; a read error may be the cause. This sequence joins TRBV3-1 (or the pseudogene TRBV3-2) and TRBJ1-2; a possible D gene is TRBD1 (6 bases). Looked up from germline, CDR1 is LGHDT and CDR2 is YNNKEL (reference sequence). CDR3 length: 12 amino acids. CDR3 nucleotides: TGTGCCAGCAGCCAAGATTGGGGGGCCAAGAGCTTC. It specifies CASSQDWGAKSF.

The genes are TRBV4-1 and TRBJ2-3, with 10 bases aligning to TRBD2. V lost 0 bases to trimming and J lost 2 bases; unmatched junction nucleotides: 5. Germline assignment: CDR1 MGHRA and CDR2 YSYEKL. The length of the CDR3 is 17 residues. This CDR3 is CASSQEYSGGYTDTQYF. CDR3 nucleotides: TGCGCCAGCAGCCAAGAATATAGCGGGGGGTACACAGATACGCAGTATTTT.

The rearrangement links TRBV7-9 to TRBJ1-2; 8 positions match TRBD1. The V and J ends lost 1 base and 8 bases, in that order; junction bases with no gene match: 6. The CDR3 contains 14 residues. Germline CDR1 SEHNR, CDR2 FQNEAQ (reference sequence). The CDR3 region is CASSLEGRGHGYTF. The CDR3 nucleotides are TGTGCCAGCAGCTTAGAGGGCAGGGGGCACGGCTACACCTTC.

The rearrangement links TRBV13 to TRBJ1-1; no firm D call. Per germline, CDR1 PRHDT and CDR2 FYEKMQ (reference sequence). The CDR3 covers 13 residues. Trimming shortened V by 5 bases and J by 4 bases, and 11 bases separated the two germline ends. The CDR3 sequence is CASSLDIGTEAFF. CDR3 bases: TGTGCCAGCAGCCTAGACATTGGCACTGAAGCTTTCTTT.

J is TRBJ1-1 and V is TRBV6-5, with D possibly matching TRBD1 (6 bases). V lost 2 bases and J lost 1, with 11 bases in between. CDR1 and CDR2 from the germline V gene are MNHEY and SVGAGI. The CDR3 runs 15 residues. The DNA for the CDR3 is TGTGCCAGCAGTTACGGGGACATGCGGAACACTGAAGCTTTCTTT. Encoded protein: CASSYGDMRNTEAFF.

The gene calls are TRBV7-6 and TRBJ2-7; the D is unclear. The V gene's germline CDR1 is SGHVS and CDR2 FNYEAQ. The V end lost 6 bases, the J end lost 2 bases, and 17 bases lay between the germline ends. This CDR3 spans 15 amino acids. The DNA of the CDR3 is TGTGCCAGCAGAAGGAATTCAGCTGGACCCTACGAGCAGTACTTC. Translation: CASRRNSAGPYEQYF.

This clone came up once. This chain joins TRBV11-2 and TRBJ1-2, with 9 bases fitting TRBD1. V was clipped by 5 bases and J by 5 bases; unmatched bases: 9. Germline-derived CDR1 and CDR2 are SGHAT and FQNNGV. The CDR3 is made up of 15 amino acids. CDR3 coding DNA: TGTGCCAGCAGCCCCTCGGGACAGGGTCTATATGGCTACACCTTC. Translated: CASSPSGQGLYGYTF.

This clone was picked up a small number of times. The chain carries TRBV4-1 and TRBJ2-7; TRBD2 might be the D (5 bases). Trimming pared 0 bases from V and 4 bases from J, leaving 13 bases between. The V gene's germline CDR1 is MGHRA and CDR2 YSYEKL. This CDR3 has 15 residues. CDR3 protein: CASSQDSAWEYEQYF. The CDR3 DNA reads TGCGCCAGCAGCCAAGATTCGGCGTGGGAGTACGAGCAGTACTTC.

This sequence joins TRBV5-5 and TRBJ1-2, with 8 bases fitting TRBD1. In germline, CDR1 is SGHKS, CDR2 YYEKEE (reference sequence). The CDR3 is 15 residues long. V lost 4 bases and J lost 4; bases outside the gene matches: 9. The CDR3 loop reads CASSAPGQGGYGYTF. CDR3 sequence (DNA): TGTGCCAGCAGCGCGCCTGGACAGGGAGGCTATGGCTACACCTTC.

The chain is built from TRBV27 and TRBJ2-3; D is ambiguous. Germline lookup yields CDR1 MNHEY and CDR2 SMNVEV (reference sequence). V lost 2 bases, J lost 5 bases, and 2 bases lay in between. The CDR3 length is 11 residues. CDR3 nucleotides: TGTGCCAGCAGTTTAGGAGATACGCAGTATTTT. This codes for CASSLGDTQYF.

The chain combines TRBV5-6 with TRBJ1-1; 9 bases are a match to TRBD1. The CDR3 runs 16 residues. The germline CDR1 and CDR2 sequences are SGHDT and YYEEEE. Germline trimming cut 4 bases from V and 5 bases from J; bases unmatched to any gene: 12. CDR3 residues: CASSTLTGGSGTEAFF. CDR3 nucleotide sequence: TGTGCCAGCAGCACCCTGACAGGGGGTAGCGGGACTGAAGCTTTCTTT.

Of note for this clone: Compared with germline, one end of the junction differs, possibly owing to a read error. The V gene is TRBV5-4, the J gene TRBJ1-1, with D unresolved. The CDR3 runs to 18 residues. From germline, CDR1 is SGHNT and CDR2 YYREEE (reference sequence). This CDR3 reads CANSLSLSEKGLDTEAFF. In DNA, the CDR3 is TGTGCCAACAGCTTGTCCCTCAGCGAGAAAGGGTTGGACACTGAAGCTTTCTTT.

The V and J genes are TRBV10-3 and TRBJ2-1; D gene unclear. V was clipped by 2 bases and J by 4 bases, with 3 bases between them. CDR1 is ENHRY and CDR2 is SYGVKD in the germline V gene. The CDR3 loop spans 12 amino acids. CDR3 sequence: CAISETYNEQFF. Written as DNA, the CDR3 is TGTGCCATCAGTGAGACTTACAATGAGCAGTTCTTC.

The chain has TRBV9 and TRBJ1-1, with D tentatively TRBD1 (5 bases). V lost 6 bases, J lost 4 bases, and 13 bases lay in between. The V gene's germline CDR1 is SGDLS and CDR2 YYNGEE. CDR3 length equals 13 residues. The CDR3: CASNNGAGTEAFF. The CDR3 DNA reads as TGTGCCAGCAATAATGGGGCTGGCACTGAAGCTTTCTTT.

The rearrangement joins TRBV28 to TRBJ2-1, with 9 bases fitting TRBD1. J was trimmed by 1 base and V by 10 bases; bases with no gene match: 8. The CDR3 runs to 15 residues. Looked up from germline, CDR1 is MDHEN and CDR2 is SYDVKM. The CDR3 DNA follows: TGTGCCACCTATGGGACAGGGATATCCTACAATGAGCAGTTCTTC. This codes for CATYGTGISYNEQFF.